Described below is a single TCR beta chain sequence and its context. How the authors handled the data: Amplification from reference gene primers served as the basis for estimated nucleated cell counts. Here immunoSEQ multiplex PCR was the method, and the copy in TCRdb shows in-frame clones only, minus some. V and J calls and clone size follow that table, whereas D and trimming were derived from the DNA. In the table there are 350,000 or so clones, 88% of which are singletons. A case of COVID-19 had been met by exposed participants within 2 weeks before study entry. The data were taken from a study of blood T cell repertoires in COVID-19. Whole-study context: Acute-phase and convalescent COVID-19 samples originated in the United States, Italy and Spain.

V shed 2 bases and J 4 bases; nucleotides not matched to a gene: 7. This CDR3 spans 15 amino acids. The germline V gene encodes CDR1 MNHEY and CDR2 SMNVEV (reference sequence). This TCR was recovered from a woman younger than 45 who had been exposed to COVID-19. Sequencing input: PBMCs or T cells enriched from blood (not recorded which). The J gene is TRBJ1-1, the V gene TRBV27; 7 bases fit TRBD1. Here the CDR3 DNA reads TGTGCCAGCAGTTTACGGCCCCCAGGGGGCACTGAAGCTTTCTTT. It translates to CASSLRPPGGTEAFF.